The 22 T cell receptor beta chains below were found in one sample sequenced in a study of T cells in women clearing cervical HPV infection (dated by TCRdb to 2016 to 2019). Library preparation employed the immunoSEQ multiplex PCR assay. TCRdb retrieved this table from immuneACCESS and kept in-frame rearrangements only. Not all clones are present; in checked studies, unresolved V genes account for under half, and no reason is known for the remainder. This sample's table contains 36,000 or so clones. The biggest ten clones account for around 1.7% of the sample. Sequences were obtained from blood buffy coat. Source of these receptors: a woman between 18 and 75 years old with a cervical HPV16 infection that either progressed to CIN3+ or cleared (not recorded which).

Comment on this clone: The read ends 3 residues before the CDR3 terminus; that terminus is restored from the germline J gene. V and J are TRBV18 and TRBJ2-3, with 8 bases identical to TRBD1. J lost 1 base, V lost 1 base, and 1 base had no gene match. CDR1 is KGHSH, CDR2 LQKENI, per germline. CDR3 length equals 15 residues. The CDR3 here is CASSPQTGGTDTQYF. The CDR3 bases that were read are TGTGCCAGCTCACCACAGACAGGGGGCACAGATACG.

With regard to this clone: The read gets to within 3 residues of the CDR3 end, and the germline J gene fills in the rest. The chain links TRBV5-6 to TRBJ2-2; no reliable D call. V was clipped by 2 bases and J by 5 bases, with 4 bases between them. This CDR3 region has 12 residues. Germline CDR1 reads SGHDT; CDR2 reads YYEEEE. Incomplete CDR3 DNA: TGTGCCAGCAGCTTTAGTACCGGGGAG. This gives the protein CASSFSTGE. The full CDR3 sequence reads CASSFSTGELFF.

A note on this clone: The DNA ends 3 residues before the CDR3 does, and the rest of the CDR3 is filled in from the germline J gene. The chain is built from TRBV5-5 and TRBJ2-1, with D perhaps matching TRBD2 (7 bases). V shed 5 bases and J shed 7 bases, with 19 bases lying between them. This CDR3 has 15 amino acids. Germline lookup yields CDR1 SGHKS and CDR2 YYEKEE (reference sequence). Incomplete CDR3 DNA: TGTGCCAGCAGGGGTTCGTGGGGAGGGGGAAATGAG. As protein: CASRGSWGGGNE. The entire CDR3 sequence reads CASRGSWGGGNEQFF. Filled out from reference TRBV5-5 and TRBJ2-1, the complete variable domain reads DAGVTQSPTHLIKTRGQQVTLRCSPISGHKSVSWYQQVLGQGPQFIFQYYEKEERGRGNFPDRFSARQFPNYSSELNVNALLLGDSALYLCASRGSWGGGNEQFFGPGTRLTVL.

Regarding this clone: Coverage ceases 3 residues before the CDR3 finishes, and the germline J gene fills in the end. The J gene is TRBJ1-4, the V gene TRBV7-2, with TRBD1 identical over 10 bases. V shed 3 bases and J 5 bases; nucleotides not matched to a gene: 0. The CDR3 spans 14 residues. From germline, CDR1 is SGHTA and CDR2 FQGNSA. CDR3 in amino acids: CASSLDRGNEKLFF. The sequenced part of the CDR3 DNA is TGTGCCAGCAGCTTGGACAGGGGGAATGAAAAA.

A word on this clone: The read terminates 3 residues ahead of where the CDR3 ends, so the germline J gene completes it. This rearrangement joins TRBV5-1 to TRBJ1-1; D not certain. Trimming removed 3 bases at V and 3 bases at J, with 9 bases between. Germline V gene lookup returns CDR1 SGHRS and CDR2 YFSETQ. The CDR3 totals 13 residues. The covered CDR3 bases are TGCGCCAGCAGCTCGCAGGACTACACTGAA. Translating it yields CASSSQDYTE. The whole CDR3 sequence reads CASSSQDYTEAFF.

As regards this clone: Sequencing ends 3 residues short of the CDR3 end; the germline J gene provides the rest. This chain uses TRBV19 with TRBJ2-2; 8 bases match TRBD1. CDR1 is LNHDA and CDR2 is SQIVND in the germline V gene (reference sequence). The CDR3 totals 16 residues. CDR3 protein: CASSRAGQGRNEKLFF. Incomplete CDR3 DNA: TGTGCCAGTTCGCGAGCTGGACAGGGTAGGAATGAAAAG.

For this clone: From the germline J gene comes the end of the CDR3, since the read stops 3 residues before it. V and J are TRBV6-2 or TRBV6-3 and TRBJ1-4, with D unclear. This CDR3 comprises 13 residues. Germline CDR1 and CDR2: MNHEY and SVGEGT. Partial CDR3 DNA: TGTGCCACCACCGCCGCGGATAATTCACCA. It translates to CATTAADNSP. The CDR3 in full is CATTAADNSPLFF.

A note on this clone: The CDR3 is cut off 3 residues early in the read; its end comes from the germline J gene. J is TRBJ2-1 and V is TRBV5-1; TRBD2 aligns across 7 bases. After removal of 5 bases from V and 0 bases from J, the junction contained 5 bases not matched to a gene. This CDR3 has 15 amino acids. Germline assignment: CDR1 SGHRS and CDR2 YFSETQ. This chain's CDR3 is CASSQTSSSYNEQFF. The covered CDR3 bases are TGCGCCAGCAGTCAGACTAGCAGCTCCTACAATGAG.

Turning to this clone: The observed sequence ends 3 residues before the CDR3 terminus, with the missing tail filled in from the germline J gene. V is TRBV20-1 and J is TRBJ2-5; D gene ambiguous. The V end was cut by 4 bases, the J end by 2 bases, with 11 bases between. Germline V gene lookup returns CDR1 DFQATT and CDR2 SNEGSKA (reference sequence). The CDR3 has 13 residues. The sequenced part of the CDR3 DNA is TGCAGTGCTATCCTGACATTACAAGAGACC. Residues: CSAILTLQET. The full CDR3 is CSAILTLQETQYF.

CDR3 DNA (partial): TGTGCCAGCTCACCACCGTTGGCCGATAGCAATCAGCCC. Its protein is CASSPPLADSNQP. The entire CDR3 is CASSPPLADSNQPQHF. The chain uses TRBV18 and TRBJ1-5; D is uncertain. The read halts 3 residues ahead of the CDR3 end, with the missing end drawn from the germline J gene. The CDR3 length is 16 residues. Germline V CDR1 and CDR2: KGHSH, LQKENI. V lost 0 bases and J 0 bases, leaving 9 bases between the germline ends.

As regards this clone: The read terminates 3 residues ahead of where the CDR3 ends, so the germline J gene completes it. J is TRBJ2-7 and V is TRBV20-1; D ambiguous. There are 16 residues in the CDR3. The germline V and J ends were trimmed by 1 base and 0 bases, with 16 bases remaining between them. Germline V lookup: CDR1 DFQATT, CDR2 SNEGSKA (reference sequence). The CDR3 here is CSARALVAGLSYEQYF. The covered CDR3 bases are TGCAGTGCTAGAGCCCTCGTGGCAGGCCTCTCCTACGAG.

Worth noting for this clone: One end of the junction is discordant with germline, which a read error may explain. The read halts 3 residues ahead of the CDR3 end, with the missing end drawn from the germline J gene. This same CDR3 is encoded by further DNA sequences in the sample. The chain uses TRBV5-6 and TRBJ1-3; D unresolved. Germline loops: CDR1 SGHDT, CDR2 YYEEEE. CDR3 size: 14 residues. The CDR3 reads CASSSVSSGNTIYF. Partial CDR3 DNA: TGTGCCAGCAGCTCCGTTAGCTCTGGAAACACA.

In regard to this clone: The read comes to an end 3 residues before the CDR3 does, leaving the germline J gene to fill in the end. The rearrangement uses TRBV18 and TRBJ2-3; a weak D match, TRBD2 (6 bases). Germline V CDR1 and CDR2: KGHSH, LQKENI. This CDR3 contains 13 residues. The CDR3: CASSPERVQPQYF. The covered CDR3 bases are TGTGCCAGCTCACCTGAGCGGGTTCAGCCG.

The CDR3 DNA, read in part, is TGCGCCAGCAGCTTGGACGCAAACACGGGCGGGGAG. Its protein is CASSLDANTGGE. The entire CDR3 reads CASSLDANTGGELFF. The chain couples TRBV5-1 to TRBJ2-2; D is unresolved. The read is 3 residues too short to cover the CDR3 end, so that end is filled in from the germline J gene. Germline V gene data show CDR1 as SGHRS and CDR2 as YFSETQ. The CDR3 loop spans 15 amino acids. The germline V and J ends were trimmed by 0 bases and 7 bases, with 13 bases remaining between them.

Turning to this clone: The read falls 3 residues short of the CDR3 end, and the missing part is taken from the germline J gene. The chain has TRBV30 and TRBJ2-7, with D unresolved. The CDR3 has 12 residues. With 4 bases removed from V and 2 bases from J, the gap between germline ends came to 9 bases. Germline CDR1 reads GTSNPN; CDR2 reads SVGIG (reference sequence). Partial CDR3 DNA: TGTGCCTGGATTGGCCCCACCTACGAG. Translated: CAWIGPTYE. The full CDR3 is CAWIGPTYEQYF. Complete variable domain (other parts from reference TRBV30 and TRBJ2-7): SQTIHQWPATLVQPVGSPLSLECTVEGTSNPNLYWYRQAAGRGLQLLFYSVGIGQISSEVPQNLSASRPQDRQFILSSKKLLLSDSGFYLCAWIGPTYEQYFGPGTRLTVT.

On this clone: The read terminates 3 residues before the CDR3 end, so the remaining end is supplied by the germline J gene. The chain links TRBV29-1 to TRBJ2-5; possible D gene TRBD2, 7 bases. Germline V gene sequence: CDR1 SQVTM, CDR2 ANQGSEA. V shed 4 bases and J shed 5 bases, with 20 bases lying between them. The CDR3 has 15 residues. Here the CDR3 reads CSVVSGGDPGETQYF. The DNA read from the CDR3 is TGCAGCGTTGTTTCGGGGGGCGATCCGGGGGAGACC.

Concerning this clone itself: The observed sequence ends 3 residues before the CDR3 terminus, with the missing tail filled in from the germline J gene. The chain couples TRBV19 to TRBJ2-3, with TRBD2 identical over 7 bases. Germline loops: CDR1 LNHDA, CDR2 SQIVND (reference sequence). V lost 6 bases, J lost 2 bases, and 5 bases stayed unmatched. This CDR3 spans 14 amino acids. The sequenced CDR3 bases are TGTGCCAGTAGACAAGCGGGGACCACAGATACG. Amino acid sequence: CASRQAGTTDT. The full CDR3 is CASRQAGTTDTQYF.

Notes on this clone: The sequence runs out 3 residues before the end of the CDR3; the remainder is reconstructed from the germline J gene. The chain has TRBV19 and TRBJ2-1; D perhaps matches TRBD2 (9 bases). The V end was cut by 5 bases, the J end by 7 bases, with 21 bases between. The CDR3 has 16 amino acids. Germline-derived CDR1 and CDR2 are LNHDA and SQIVND (reference sequence). The CDR3 bases that were read are TGTGCCAGTAGTCGCGGGGGGGCAGGGGGCCTTAATGAG. Protein product: CASSRGGAGGLNE. The CDR3 in its entirety is CASSRGGAGGLNEQFF.

For this clone: The read falls 3 residues short of the CDR3 end, and the missing part is taken from the germline J gene. The V and J genes are TRBV2 and TRBJ1-2, with a possible D match to TRBD1 (6 bases). This CDR3 spans 14 amino acids. From germline, CDR1 is SNHLY and CDR2 FYNNEI. The CDR3 spells CASSSGGGADTYTF. Incomplete CDR3 DNA: TGTGCCAGCTCTAGCGGGGGGGGCGCAGATACC.

About this clone: The read is 3 residues too short to cover the CDR3 end, so that end is filled in from the germline J gene. The V and J genes are TRBV19 and TRBJ1-2, with a tentative D call TRBD1 (5 bases). Germline CDR1 is LNHDA and CDR2 is SQIVND (reference sequence). V gave up 7 bases and J gave up 3 bases, with 27 bases separating them. This CDR3 contains 18 residues. The part of the CDR3 DNA that was read is TGTGCCAGTAACGCTCCCAACAGCAGGGCTCAAAACGACTATGGC. This sequence encodes CASNAPNSRAQNDYG. The CDR3 reads in full as CASNAPNSRAQNDYGYTF.

In regard to this clone: The observed sequence ends 3 residues before the CDR3 terminus, with the missing tail filled in from the germline J gene. The V and J genes are TRBV28 and TRBJ2-3; 8 bases line up with TRBD1. Losses at the gene ends were 5 bases for V and 4 bases for J; bases not matched to a gene: 8. Germline V CDR1 and CDR2: MDHEN, SYDVKM. This CDR3 is built from 15 residues. The sequenced part of the CDR3 DNA is TGTGCCAGCAGTCTTATGGGGACAGGATCAGATACG. Amino acids: CASSLMGTGSDT. The whole CDR3 is CASSLMGTGSDTQYF.

To note about this clone: Sequencing ends 3 residues short of the CDR3 end; the germline J gene provides the rest. This chain links TRBV5-1 with TRBJ2-5, with 9 bases fitting TRBD2. Germline lookup yields CDR1 SGHRS and CDR2 YFSETQ. V shed 0 bases and J 4 bases; nucleotides not matched to a gene: 1. This CDR3 is built from 14 residues. CDR3 DNA, as far as it was read: TGCGCCAGCAGCTTGGGTAGCGGGGGAGAGACC. Translation gives CASSLGSGGET. Given in full, the CDR3 is CASSLGSGGETQYF.